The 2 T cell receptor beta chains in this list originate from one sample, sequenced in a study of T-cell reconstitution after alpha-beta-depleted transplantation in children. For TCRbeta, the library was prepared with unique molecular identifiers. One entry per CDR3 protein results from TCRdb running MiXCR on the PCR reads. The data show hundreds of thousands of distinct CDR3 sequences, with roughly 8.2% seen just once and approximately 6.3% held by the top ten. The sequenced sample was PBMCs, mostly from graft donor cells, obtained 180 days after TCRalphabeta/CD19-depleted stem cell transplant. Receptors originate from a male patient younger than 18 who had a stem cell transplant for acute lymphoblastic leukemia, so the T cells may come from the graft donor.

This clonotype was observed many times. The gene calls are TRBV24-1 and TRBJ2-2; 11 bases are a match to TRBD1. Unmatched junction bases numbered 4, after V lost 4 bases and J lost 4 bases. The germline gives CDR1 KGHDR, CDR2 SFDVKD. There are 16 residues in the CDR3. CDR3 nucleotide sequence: TGTGCCACCAGTGAATTAGGGACAGGGGGCACCGGGGAGCTGTTTTTT. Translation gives CATSELGTGGTGELFF.

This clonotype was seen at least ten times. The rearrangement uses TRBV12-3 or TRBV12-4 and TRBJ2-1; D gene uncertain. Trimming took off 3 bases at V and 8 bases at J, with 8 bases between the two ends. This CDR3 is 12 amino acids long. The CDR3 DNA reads TGTGCCAGCAGTTTCTATCTTGATGAGCAGTTCTTC. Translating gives CASSFYLDEQFF.